This passage covers 5 T cell receptor beta chains from one sample sequenced in a study of shared clonotypes between healthy human individuals. The protocol was immunoSEQ multiplex PCR, while the TCRdb copy is restricted to in-frame clones and leaves out a portion. The data contain some 2,100,000 clones, approximately 94% of them singletons. Sequenced material: naive CD4+ T cells sorted from blood. Subset meaning: CD45RA+ positively selected. Every receptor here comes from a young man in good health.

The rearrangement joins TRBV6-1 to TRBJ2-7, with TRBD2 matching 8 bases. The germline V gene has CDR1 MNHNS and CDR2 SASEGT. V lost 5 bases to trimming and J lost 3 bases; unmatched junction nucleotides: 9. The CDR3 length is 15 residues. In DNA, the CDR3 is TGTGCCAGCAGTCCGGGGGGGGCAGCAGACTACGAGCAGTACTTC. Translated: CASSPGGAADYEQYF.

The chain combines TRBV15 with TRBJ1-5, with D possibly being TRBD1 (5 bases). Germline V gene lookup returns CDR1 LNHNV and CDR2 YYDKDF (reference sequence). Trimming cost V 6 bases and J 5 bases, with 14 bases left between them. This CDR3 region has 14 residues. The CDR3 bases are TGTGCCACCAGGATTTGGGGCTTTGATCAGCCCCAGCATTTT. Translation: CATRIWGFDQPQHF.

The chain is built from TRBV5-6 and TRBJ1-6; D is perhaps TRBD1 (5 bases). The V end was cut by 6 bases, the J end by 8 bases, with 12 bases between. This CDR3 has 13 residues. Germline V lookup: CDR1 SGHDT, CDR2 YYEEEE. CDR3 in amino acids: CASTREQDSPLHF. The CDR3 bases are TGTGCCAGCACGAGGGAACAGGATTCACCCCTCCACTTT.

This rearrangement joins TRBV7-2 to TRBJ2-1; D gene unclear. The CDR3 spans 14 residues. Germline assignment: CDR1 SGHTA and CDR2 FQGNSA. The V and J ends lost 7 bases and 3 bases respectively, with 13 bases between them. The chain's CDR3 is CASKIGPDYNEQFF. DNA of the CDR3: TGTGCCAGCAAAATCGGACCGGACTACAATGAGCAGTTCTTC. The variable domain in full, completed from reference TRBV7-2 and TRBJ2-1, reads GAGVSQSPSNKVTEKGKDVELRCDPISGHTALYWYRQSLGQGLEFLIYFQGNSAPDKSGLPSDRFSAERTGGSVSTLTIQRTQQEDSAVYLCASKIGPDYNEQFFGPGTRLTVL.

As to this clone: Relative to the germline gene, one junction end is altered; a read error may explain this. The J gene is TRBJ2-7, the V gene TRBV30; TRBD1 matches at 9 bases. The length of the CDR3 is 12 residues. CDR1 and CDR2 from the germline V gene are GTSNPN and SVGIG (reference sequence). DNA of the CDR3: TGTGCCTCTCGGACAGGGGATACCCCGACTAACTTC. It translates to CASRTGDTPTNF.